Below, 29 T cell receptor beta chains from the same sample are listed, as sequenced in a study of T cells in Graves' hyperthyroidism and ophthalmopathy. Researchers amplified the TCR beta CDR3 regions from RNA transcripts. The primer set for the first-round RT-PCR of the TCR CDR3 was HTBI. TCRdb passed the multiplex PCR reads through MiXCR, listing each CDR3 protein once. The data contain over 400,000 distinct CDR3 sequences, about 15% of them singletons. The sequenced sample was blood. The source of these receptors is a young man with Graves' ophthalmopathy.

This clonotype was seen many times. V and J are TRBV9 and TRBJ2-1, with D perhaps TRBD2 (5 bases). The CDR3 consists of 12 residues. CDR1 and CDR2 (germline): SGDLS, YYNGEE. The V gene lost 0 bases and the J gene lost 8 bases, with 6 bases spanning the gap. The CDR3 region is CASSVGGYEQFF. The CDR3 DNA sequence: TGTGCCAGCAGCGTAGGAGGGTATGAGCAGTTCTTC.

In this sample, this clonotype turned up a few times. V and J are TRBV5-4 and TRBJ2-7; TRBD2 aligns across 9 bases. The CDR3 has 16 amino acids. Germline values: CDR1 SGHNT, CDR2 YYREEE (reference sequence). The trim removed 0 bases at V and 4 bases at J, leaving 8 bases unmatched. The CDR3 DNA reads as TGTGCCAGCAGCTTGGGGTTAGCGGGAGTGGGGTACGAGCAGTACTTC. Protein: CASSLGLAGVGYEQYF. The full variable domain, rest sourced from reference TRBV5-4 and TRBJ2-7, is ETGVTQSPTHLIKTRGQQVTLRCSSQSGHNTVSWYQQALGQGPQFIFQYYREEENGRGNFPPRFSGLQFPNYSSELNVNALELDDSALYLCASSLGLAGVGYEQYFGPGTRLTVT.

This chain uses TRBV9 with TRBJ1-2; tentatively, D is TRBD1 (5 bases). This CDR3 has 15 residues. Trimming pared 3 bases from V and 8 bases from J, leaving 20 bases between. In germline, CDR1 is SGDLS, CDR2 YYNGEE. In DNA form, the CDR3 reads TGTGCCAGCAGCGCACCAACAGGCCCCAATACGGGCTACACCTTC. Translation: CASSAPTGPNTGYTF. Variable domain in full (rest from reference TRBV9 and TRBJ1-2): DSGVTQTPKHLITATGQRVTLRCSPRSGDLSVYWYQQSLDQGLQFLIQYYNGEERAKGNILERFSAQQFPDLHSELNLSSLELGDSALYFCASSAPTGPNTGYTFGSGTRLTVV.

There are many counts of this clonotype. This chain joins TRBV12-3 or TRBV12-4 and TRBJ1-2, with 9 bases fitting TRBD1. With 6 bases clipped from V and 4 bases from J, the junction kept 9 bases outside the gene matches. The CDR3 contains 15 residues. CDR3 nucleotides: TGTGCCAGCAGGAACCGGACAGGGGTTCGCTATGGCTACACCTTC. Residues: CASRNRTGVRYGYTF.

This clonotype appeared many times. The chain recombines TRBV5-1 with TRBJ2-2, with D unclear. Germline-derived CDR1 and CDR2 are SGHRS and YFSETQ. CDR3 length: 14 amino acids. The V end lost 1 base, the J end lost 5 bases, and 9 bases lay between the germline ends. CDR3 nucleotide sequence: TGCGCCAGCAGCTTGATTGGGCGTACCGGGGAGCTGTTTTTT. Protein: CASSLIGRTGELFF.

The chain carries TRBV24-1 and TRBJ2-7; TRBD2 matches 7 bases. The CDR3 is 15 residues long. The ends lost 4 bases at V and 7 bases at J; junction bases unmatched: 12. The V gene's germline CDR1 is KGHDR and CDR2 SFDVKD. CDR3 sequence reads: CATSDPEGRGREQYF. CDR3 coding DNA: TGTGCCACCAGTGACCCCGAGGGCCGCGGGAGAGAGCAGTACTTC.

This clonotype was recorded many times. The chain's CDR3 is CASRTGTGVYEQYF. DNA of the CDR3: TGTGCCAGTAGAACCGGGACAGGGGTCTACGAGCAGTACTTC. The chain carries TRBV19 and TRBJ2-7; 10 bases are a match to TRBD1. J was trimmed by 3 bases and V by 6 bases; bases with no gene match: 5. Germline V CDR1 and CDR2: LNHDA, SQIVND (reference sequence). The CDR3 has 14 amino acids.

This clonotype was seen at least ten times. The CDR3 region has the DNA TGTGCCAGCAGTCTCGGACTAGCTTGGGATGAGCAGTTCTTC. As protein: CASSLGLAWDEQFF. This rearrangement joins TRBV28 to TRBJ2-1; 8 bases are a match to TRBD2. Germline values: CDR1 MDHEN, CDR2 SYDVKM. There are 14 residues in the CDR3. V was pared by 5 bases and J by 8 bases, with 8 bases of the junction left unmatched. Drawing the rest from reference TRBV28 and TRBJ2-1, the complete variable domain is DVKVTQSSRYLVKRTGEKVFLECVQDMDHENMFWYRQDPGLGLRLIYFSYDVKMKEKGDIPEGYSVSREKKERFSLILESASTNQTSMYLCASSLGLAWDEQFFGPGTRLTVL.

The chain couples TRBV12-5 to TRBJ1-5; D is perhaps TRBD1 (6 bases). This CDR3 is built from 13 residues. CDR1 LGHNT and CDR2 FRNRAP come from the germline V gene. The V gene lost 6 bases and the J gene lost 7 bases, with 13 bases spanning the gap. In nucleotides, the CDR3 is TGTGCTAGTGGACTAGCGGGGGCCCAGCCCCAGCATTTT. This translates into CASGLAGAQPQHF.

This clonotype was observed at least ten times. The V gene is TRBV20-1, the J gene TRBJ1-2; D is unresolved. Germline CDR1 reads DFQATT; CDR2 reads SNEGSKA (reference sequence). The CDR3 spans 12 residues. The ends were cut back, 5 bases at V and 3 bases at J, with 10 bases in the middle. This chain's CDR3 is CSAVDLDYGYTF. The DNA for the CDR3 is TGCAGTGCTGTGGACCTGGACTATGGCTACACCTTC.

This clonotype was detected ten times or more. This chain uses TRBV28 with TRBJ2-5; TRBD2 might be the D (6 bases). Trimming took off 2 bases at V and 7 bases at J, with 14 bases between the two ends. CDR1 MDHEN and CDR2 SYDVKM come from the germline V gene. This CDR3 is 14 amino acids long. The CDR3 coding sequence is TGTGCCAGCAGTTTAGCGGGCGCGCGGGGGACCCAGTACTTC. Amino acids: CASSLAGARGTQYF. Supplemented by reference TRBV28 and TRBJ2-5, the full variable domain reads DVKVTQSSRYLVKRTGEKVFLECVQDMDHENMFWYRQDPGLGLRLIYFSYDVKMKEKGDIPEGYSVSREKKERFSLILESASTNQTSMYLCASSLAGARGTQYFGPGTRLLVL.

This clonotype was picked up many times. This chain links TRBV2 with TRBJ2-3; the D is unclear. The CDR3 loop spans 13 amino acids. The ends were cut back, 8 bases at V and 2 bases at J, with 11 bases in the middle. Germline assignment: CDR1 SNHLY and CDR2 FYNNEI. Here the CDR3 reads CASYPRYTDTQYF. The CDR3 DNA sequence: TGTGCCAGCTACCCGCGATACACAGATACGCAGTATTTT.

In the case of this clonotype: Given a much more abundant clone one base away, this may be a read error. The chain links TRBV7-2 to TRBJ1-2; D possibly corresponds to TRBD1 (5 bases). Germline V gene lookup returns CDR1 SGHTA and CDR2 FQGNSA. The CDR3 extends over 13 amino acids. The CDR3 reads CASRLGPTTGYAF. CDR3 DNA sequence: TGTGCCAGCAGATTGGGACCGACTACGGGCTACGCCTTC.

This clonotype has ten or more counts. The CDR3 is CASSSGQSLSTDTQYF. In DNA, the CDR3 is TGCGCCAGCAGCTCAGGACAGTCCCTTAGCACAGATACGCAGTATTTT. The V call is TRBV5-1, the J call TRBJ2-3; D is possibly TRBD1 (6 bases). Germline loops: CDR1 SGHRS, CDR2 YFSETQ. The V end lost 3 bases, the J end lost 0 bases, and 14 bases lay between the germline ends. The CDR3 covers 16 residues.

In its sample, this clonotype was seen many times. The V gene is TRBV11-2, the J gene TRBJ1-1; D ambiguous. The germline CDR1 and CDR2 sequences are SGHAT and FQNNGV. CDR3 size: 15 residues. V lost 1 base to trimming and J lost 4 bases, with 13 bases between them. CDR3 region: CASSLVQPAATEAFF. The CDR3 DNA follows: TGTGCCAGCAGCTTAGTGCAGCCCGCGGCCACTGAAGCTTTCTTT.

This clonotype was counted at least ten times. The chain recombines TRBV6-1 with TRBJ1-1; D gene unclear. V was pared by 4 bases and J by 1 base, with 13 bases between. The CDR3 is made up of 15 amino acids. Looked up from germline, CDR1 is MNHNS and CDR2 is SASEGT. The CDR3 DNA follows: TGTGCCAGCAGTGTTCGTCGGATTCAGAACACTGAAGCTTTCTTT. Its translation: CASSVRRIQNTEAFF.

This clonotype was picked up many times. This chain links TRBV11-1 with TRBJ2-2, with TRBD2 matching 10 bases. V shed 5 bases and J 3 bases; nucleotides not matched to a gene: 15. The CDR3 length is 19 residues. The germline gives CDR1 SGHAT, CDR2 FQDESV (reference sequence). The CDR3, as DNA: TGTGCCAGCAGCCTACAACAGCGGGGGGGAAAATCGGACACCGGGGAGCTGTTTTTT. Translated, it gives CASSLQQRGGKSDTGELFF.

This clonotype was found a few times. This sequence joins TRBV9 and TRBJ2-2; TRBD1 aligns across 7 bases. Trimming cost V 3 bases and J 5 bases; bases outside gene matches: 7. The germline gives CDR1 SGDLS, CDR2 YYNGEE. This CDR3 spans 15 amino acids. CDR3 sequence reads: CASSGRQGDTGELFF. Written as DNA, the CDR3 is TGTGCCAGCAGCGGAAGACAGGGTGATACCGGGGAGCTGTTTTTT. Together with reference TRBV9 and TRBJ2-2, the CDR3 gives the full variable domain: DSGVTQTPKHLITATGQRVTLRCSPRSGDLSVYWYQQSLDQGLQFLIQYYNGEERAKGNILERFSAQQFPDLHSELNLSSLELGDSALYFCASSGRQGDTGELFFGEGSRLTVL.

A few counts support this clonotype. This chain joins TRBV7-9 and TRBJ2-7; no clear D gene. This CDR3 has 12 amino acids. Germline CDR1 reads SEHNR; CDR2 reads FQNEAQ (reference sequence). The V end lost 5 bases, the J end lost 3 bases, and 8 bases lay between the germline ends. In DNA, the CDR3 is TGTGCCAGCAGCATGGGCCGCTACGAGCAGTACTTC. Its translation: CASSMGRYEQYF.

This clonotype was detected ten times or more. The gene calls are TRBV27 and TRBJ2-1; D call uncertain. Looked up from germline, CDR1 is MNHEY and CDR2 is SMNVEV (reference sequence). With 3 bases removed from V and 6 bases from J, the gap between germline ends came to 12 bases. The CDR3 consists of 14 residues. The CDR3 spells CASSLDQVTNEQFF. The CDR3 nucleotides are TGTGCCAGCAGTTTGGATCAGGTTACCAATGAGCAGTTCTTC.

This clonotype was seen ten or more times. Here the CDR3 reads CASSVGLAKINTQYF. CDR3 nucleotide sequence: TGTGCCAGCTCGGTGGGACTAGCGAAAATCAATACGCAGTATTTT. The J gene is TRBJ2-3, the V gene TRBV7-3, with 10 bases lining up with TRBD2. The CDR3 is made up of 15 amino acids. Unmatched junction bases numbered 12, after V lost 8 bases and J lost 7 bases. Germline V gene sequence: CDR1 SGHTA, CDR2 FQGTGA.

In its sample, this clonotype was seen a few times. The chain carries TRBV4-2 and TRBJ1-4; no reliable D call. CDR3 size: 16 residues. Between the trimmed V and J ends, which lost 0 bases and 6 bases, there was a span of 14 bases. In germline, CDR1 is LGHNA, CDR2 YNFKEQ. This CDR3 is CASSQEWSVVDEKLFF. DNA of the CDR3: TGTGCCAGCAGCCAAGAGTGGTCAGTCGTGGATGAAAAACTGTTTTTT.

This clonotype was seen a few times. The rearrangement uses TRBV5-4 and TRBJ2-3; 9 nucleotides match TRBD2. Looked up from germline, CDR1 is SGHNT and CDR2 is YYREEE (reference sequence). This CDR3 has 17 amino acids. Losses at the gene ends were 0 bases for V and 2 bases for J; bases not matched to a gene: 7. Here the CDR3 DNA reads TGTGCCAGCAGCTTGGAAAAGCGGGGGGCTTTCACAGATACGCAGTATTTT. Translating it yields CASSLEKRGAFTDTQYF.

This CDR3 is CASNGQNYEQYF. The DNA of the CDR3 is TGTGCCAGCAACGGACAGAACTACGAGCAGTACTTC. The chain joins TRBV28 to TRBJ2-7, with D tentatively TRBD1 (6 bases). The CDR3 is 12 residues long. Germline CDR1 reads MDHEN; CDR2 reads SYDVKM. Trimming took off 7 bases at V and 3 bases at J, with 10 bases between the two ends.

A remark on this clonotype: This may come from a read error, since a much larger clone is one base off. CDR3 sequence (DNA): TGCAACTTCATGGGTGGAGCGGGAGCAGATACGCAGTATTTT. Translating it yields CNFMGGAGADTQYF. The chain carries TRBV29-1 and TRBJ2-3, with TRBD2 identical over 8 bases. Germline assignment: CDR1 SQVTM and CDR2 ANQGSEA. This CDR3 has 14 amino acids.

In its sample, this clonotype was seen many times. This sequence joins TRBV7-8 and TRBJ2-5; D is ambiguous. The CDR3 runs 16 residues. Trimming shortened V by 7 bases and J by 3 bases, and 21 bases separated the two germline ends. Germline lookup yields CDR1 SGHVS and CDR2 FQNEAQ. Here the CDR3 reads CASIEGATLQEETQYF. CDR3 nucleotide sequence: TGTGCCAGCATCGAAGGCGCCACCCTGCAAGAAGAGACCCAGTACTTC.

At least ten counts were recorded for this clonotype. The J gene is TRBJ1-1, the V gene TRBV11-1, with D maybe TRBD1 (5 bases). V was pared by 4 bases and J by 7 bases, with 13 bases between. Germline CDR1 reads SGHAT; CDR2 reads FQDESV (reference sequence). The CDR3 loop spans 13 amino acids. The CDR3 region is CASSSGPGDEAFF. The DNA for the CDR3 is TGTGCCAGCAGCTCAGGACCGGGGGATGAAGCTTTCTTT.

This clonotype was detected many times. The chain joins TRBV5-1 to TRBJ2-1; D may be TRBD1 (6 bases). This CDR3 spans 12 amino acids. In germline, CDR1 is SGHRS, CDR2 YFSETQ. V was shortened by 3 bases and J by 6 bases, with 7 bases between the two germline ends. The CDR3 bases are TGCGCCAGCAGCTCAGGGGTCAATGAGCAGTTCTTC. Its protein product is CASSSGVNEQFF.

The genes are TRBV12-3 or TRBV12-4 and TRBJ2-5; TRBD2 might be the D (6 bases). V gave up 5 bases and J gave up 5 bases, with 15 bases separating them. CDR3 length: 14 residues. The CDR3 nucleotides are TGTGCCAGCAGTCCGGACTACCTCTTTGAGACCCAGTACTTC. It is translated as CASSPDYLFETQYF.